The 24 T cell receptor beta chains given below trace back to one sample, sequenced in a study of blood T cell repertoires in COVID-19. The protocol was immunoSEQ multiplex PCR, while the TCRdb copy is restricted to in-frame clones and leaves out a portion. The sample has just over 250,000 clones; roughly 86% are singletons. Sequenced sample: peripheral blood. Every receptor here comes from a woman in her forties or fifties with acute or convalescent COVID-19.

This sequence joins TRBV5-1 and TRBJ2-5, with 7 positions matching TRBD1. The ends lost 4 bases at V and 1 base at J; junction bases unmatched: 10. This CDR3 has 16 residues. CDR1 is SGHRS, CDR2 YFSETQ, per germline. The CDR3 protein is CASSSLTGPIQETQYF. CDR3 nucleotides: TGCGCCAGCAGCAGCCTGACAGGGCCCATCCAAGAGACCCAGTACTTC.

The chain couples TRBV28 to TRBJ1-5, with 9 bases that match TRBD1. Germline-derived CDR1 and CDR2 are MDHEN and SYDVKM. The CDR3 is 15 residues long. V dropped 5 bases and J dropped 3; count of bases not matched to a gene: 5. CDR3 nucleotide sequence: TGTGCCAGCAGTGATGGGACAGGGATCAATCAGCCCCAGCATTTT. Translated: CASSDGTGINQPQHF.

This clone was picked up a small number of times. The CDR3 here is CASSDVRVWSQPQHF. The CDR3 DNA reads as TGTGCCAGCAGTGATGTCAGGGTTTGGAGTCAGCCCCAGCATTTT. This chain uses TRBV6-1 with TRBJ1-5; tentative D call: TRBD1 (5 bases). V was shortened by 3 bases and J by 6 bases, with 15 bases between the two germline ends. CDR1 and CDR2 (germline): MNHNS, SASEGT. The CDR3 has 15 residues.

Written as DNA, the CDR3 is TGTGCCAGCAGTTTCGGACAGGGATCCTATGGCTACACCTTC. This translates into CASSFGQGSYGYTF. The genes are TRBV27 and TRBJ1-2; 8 nucleotides align to TRBD1. Germline CDR1 is MNHEY and CDR2 is SMNVEV (reference sequence). V trimming: 3 bases; J trimming: 4 bases; junction bases outside the gene matches: 4. The CDR3 consists of 14 residues.

The rearrangement links TRBV7-2 to TRBJ2-7; 7 bases agree with TRBD1. The CDR3 has 14 residues. Trimming removed 5 bases from V and 5 bases from J; junction bases left unmatched: 9. Germline CDR1 reads SGHTA; CDR2 reads FQGNSA. The CDR3 protein is CASSTRTGGHEQYF. For the CDR3, the DNA is TGTGCCAGCAGCACCCGGACAGGCGGACACGAGCAGTACTTC.

CDR3 loop: CASSNDLGSGIRGQYF. The CDR3 DNA reads as TGTGCCAGCAGCAACGATCTCGGGTCAGGGATTCGTGGGCAGTACTTC. This rearrangement joins TRBV28 to TRBJ2-7, with a possible D match to TRBD1 (5 bases). Per germline, CDR1 MDHEN and CDR2 SYDVKM. V was trimmed by 6 bases and J by 9 bases, leaving 27 bases between them. The CDR3 loop spans 16 amino acids.

The rearrangement joins TRBV29-1 to TRBJ2-7; TRBD2 matches at 7 bases. Germline V gives CDR1 SQVTM, CDR2 ANQGSEA. The V and J ends lost 4 bases and 4 bases, in that order; junction bases with no gene match: 13. The CDR3 is made up of 15 amino acids. For the CDR3, the DNA is TGCAGCGTTGTAGGGGCGCTAGCGGATCTATACGAGCAGTACTTC. This codes for CSVVGALADLYEQYF.

The chain carries TRBV18 and TRBJ2-1, with D possibly matching TRBD2 (6 bases). Trimming stripped 2 bases from V and 3 bases from J, with 17 bases between. The CDR3 totals 17 residues. The V gene's germline CDR1 is KGHSH and CDR2 LQKENI. The CDR3 DNA reads TGTGCCAGCTCACCATTGATAGGGGACTCGAGCTACAATGAGCAGTTCTTC. Encoded protein: CASSPLIGDSSYNEQFF.

This clone was seen once. The chain joins TRBV5-1 to TRBJ2-5, with D possibly matching TRBD2 (6 bases). V was pared by 0 bases and J by 4 bases, with 10 bases between. CDR3 length: 14 amino acids. The germline V gene encodes CDR1 SGHRS and CDR2 YFSETQ. This CDR3 reads CASSLVAGSETQYF. Written as DNA, the CDR3 is TGCGCCAGCAGCTTGGTGGCGGGATCAGAGACCCAGTACTTC. Supplemented by reference TRBV5-1 and TRBJ2-5, the full variable domain reads KAGVTQTPRYLIKTRGQQVTLSCSPISGHRSVSWYQQTPGQGLQFLFEYFSETQRNKGNFPGRFSGRQFSNSRSEMNVSTLELGDSALYLCASSLVAGSETQYFGPGTRLLVL.

The chain uses TRBV18 and TRBJ2-2; D not certain. Germline V gives CDR1 KGHSH, CDR2 LQKENI. V was cut by 7 bases and J by 3 bases, with 15 bases left in between. The CDR3 has 15 amino acids. The DNA of the CDR3 is TGTGCCAGCTTGTCACTCCCAGGCCACACCGGGGAGCTGTTTTTT. It specifies CASLSLPGHTGELFF.

As regards this clone: Other DNA sequences in the sample encode the same CDR3. CDR3 nucleotides: TGCAGCGTTGGGTGGGGGCGGAATCAGCCCCAGCATTTT. It encodes CSVGWGRNQPQHF. The rearrangement joins TRBV29-1 to TRBJ1-5; a possible D gene is TRBD1 (6 bases). The length of the CDR3 is 13 residues. Germline V gene lookup returns CDR1 SQVTM and CDR2 ANQGSEA. V lost 4 bases and J lost 4, with 11 bases in between.

The V call is TRBV6-5, the J call TRBJ1-5; D gene unclear. CDR1 and CDR2 (germline): MNHEY, SVGAGI. This CDR3 comprises 16 residues. V gave up 4 bases and J gave up 0 bases, with 13 bases separating them. This CDR3 is CASSSGDGYSNQPQHF. In DNA form, the CDR3 reads TGTGCCAGCAGTTCCGGCGACGGGTATAGCAATCAGCCCCAGCATTTT.

The chain recombines TRBV24-1 with TRBJ2-2; 7 bases are shared with TRBD2. Germline V gives CDR1 KGHDR, CDR2 SFDVKD. This CDR3 spans 16 amino acids. V was clipped by 5 bases and J by 5 bases; unmatched bases: 10. CDR3 amino acids: CATSASIERGTGELFF. CDR3 nucleotides: TGTGCCACCAGTGCTTCGATCGAGCGGGGTACCGGGGAGCTGTTTTTT.

Only one count was recorded for this clone. The V and J genes are TRBV4-2 and TRBJ2-2; 11 bases line up with TRBD1. V shed 0 bases, J shed 7 bases, and the junction held 7 bases outside the gene matches. Germline CDR1 and CDR2: LGHNA and YNFKEQ. This CDR3 has 17 residues. The CDR3 coding sequence is TGTGCCAGCAGCCAAGAATGGGGACAGGGGGGCGACGGGGAGCTGTTTTTT. This encodes CASSQEWGQGGDGELFF.

The V gene is TRBV19, the J gene TRBJ1-3; 8 positions agree with TRBD1. Germline V gene data show CDR1 as LNHDA and CDR2 as SQIVND (reference sequence). The CDR3 is 17 residues long. With V trimmed by 1 base and J by 2 bases, 7 bases remained unmatched. CDR3 bases: TGTGCCAGTAGTATAGCGGTGGGACAGGCCCCTGGAAACACCATATATTTT. This translates into CASSIAVGQAPGNTIYF.

This clone was observed once. This sequence joins TRBV6-6 and TRBJ2-1, with 12 bases lining up with TRBD2. CDR3 length equals 17 residues. Unmatched junction bases numbered 7, after V lost 5 bases and J lost 2 bases. Germline CDR1 is MNHNY and CDR2 is SVGAGI (reference sequence). The CDR3 loop reads CASSHGTSGPTYNEQFF. CDR3 in DNA: TGTGCCAGCAGTCACGGGACTAGCGGGCCTACCTACAATGAGCAGTTCTTC.

This chain links TRBV6-1 with TRBJ2-1; 9 nucleotides align to TRBD2. Losses at the gene ends were 2 bases for V and 4 bases for J; bases not matched to a gene: 3. The germline gives CDR1 MNHNS, CDR2 SASEGT. This CDR3 is built from 15 residues. The CDR3 coding sequence is TGTGCCAGCAGTGAAAGAACTAGCGGGTACAATGAGCAGTTCTTC. The encoded protein is CASSERTSGYNEQFF.

The chain carries TRBV6-5 and TRBJ2-1, with D maybe TRBD2 (5 bases). V was shortened by 8 bases and J by 3 bases, with 17 bases between the two germline ends. This CDR3 region has 15 residues. CDR1 and CDR2 from the germline V gene are MNHEY and SVGAGI. Here the CDR3 reads CASRTFQDFYNEQFF. The CDR3 region has the DNA TGTGCCAGCCGCACTTTTCAGGACTTCTACAATGAGCAGTTCTTC.

The V gene is TRBV9, the J gene TRBJ2-2; 16 bases are a match to TRBD2. The V gene end was trimmed by 4 bases and the J gene end by 7 bases; junction bases not matched to a gene: 10. This CDR3 region has 18 residues. Germline assignment: CDR1 SGDLS and CDR2 YYNGEE. The CDR3 DNA reads as TGTGCCAGCAGCCCTGGGACTAGCGGGAGGGCCGGTAACGGGGAGCTGTTTTTT. This translates into CASSPGTSGRAGNGELFF.

The chain uses TRBV5-1 and TRBJ2-2, with 7 bases aligning to TRBD1. This CDR3 has 15 residues. Germline V gives CDR1 SGHRS, CDR2 YFSETQ. V gave up 5 bases and J gave up 0 bases; unmatched junction bases: 4. The CDR3 nucleotides are TGCGCCAGCAGACCGACAGGGACGAACACCGGGGAGCTGTTTTTT. This translates into CASRPTGTNTGELFF.

This clone was found a few times. The chain has TRBV7-2 and TRBJ1-1, with D perhaps TRBD1 (6 bases). V was pared by 2 bases and J by 0 bases, with 10 bases between. Germline V lookup: CDR1 SGHTA, CDR2 FQGNSA. The CDR3 totals 15 residues. The CDR3 DNA follows: TGTGCCAGCAGCTTAACAGGGACCCTGAACACTGAAGCTTTCTTT. Its translation is CASSLTGTLNTEAFF.

V usage is TRBV18 and J usage is TRBJ2-7, with a possible D match to TRBD1 (6 bases). Germline lookup yields CDR1 KGHSH and CDR2 LQKENI. The CDR3 has 18 residues. V shed 3 bases and J shed 3 bases, with 24 bases lying between them. CDR3 bases: TGTGCCAGCTCACCGCACAGGGTCGCTCCCCTCGGACTCTACGAGCAGTACTTC. Translation: CASSPHRVAPLGLYEQYF.

CDR3 amino acids: CASSVADQRNTGELFF. CDR3 nucleotide sequence: TGTGCCAGCAGCGTAGCAGATCAGCGTAACACCGGGGAGCTGTTTTTT. This chain joins TRBV9 and TRBJ2-2; no firm D call. V was clipped by 0 bases and J by 2 bases, with 11 bases between them. The CDR3 loop spans 16 amino acids. Germline assignment: CDR1 SGDLS and CDR2 YYNGEE.

This chain links TRBV18 with TRBJ2-1; possible D gene TRBD1, 6 bases. The germline V gene has CDR1 KGHSH and CDR2 LQKENI. The V and J ends lost 2 bases and 4 bases respectively, with 18 bases between them. The CDR3 spans 17 residues. The CDR3 protein is CASSPFLGQHTYNEQFF. The CDR3, as DNA: TGTGCCAGCTCACCATTTTTAGGACAGCATACATACAATGAGCAGTTCTTC. Filled out from reference TRBV18 and TRBJ2-1, the complete variable domain reads NAGVMQNPRHLVRRRGQEARLRCSPMKGHSHVYWYRQLPEEGLKFMVYLQKENIIDESGMPKERFSAEFPKEGPSILRIQQVVRGDSAAYFCASSPFLGQHTYNEQFFGPGTRLTVL.